The 15 T cell receptor beta chains in this list originate from one sample, sequenced in a study of tumor-infiltrating lymphocytes in primary liver carcinoma. The researchers produced TCR beta cDNA from around 0.5 ug total RNA with a constant-region primer. Slightly modified ARM-PCR served as the procedure for the TCR beta libraries. These libraries came from three rounds of nested multiplex PCR. In the first two PCR rounds, TRBV1-TRBV30 forward primers were paired with a C-beta reverse primer, and each round lasted roughly 9 cycles. TCRdb called the multiplex PCR reads again in MiXCR, with one record for every CDR3 protein. The data hold about 41,000 distinct CDR3 sequences, with over 70% observed a single time. For each extraction, RNA and DNA were obtained together from around 20-30 mg of unsorted bulk tissue. Sequencing was performed on liver tumor tissue from sampling region 2. Regarding subset: tumor region T2, inferior pole. The receptors here all came from a man aged 35 to 55 with primary liver carcinoma and hepatitis B virus infection.

The rearrangement links TRBV6-2 or TRBV6-3 to TRBJ1-2; possibly TRBD1 for D (5 bases). This CDR3 region has 13 residues. V lost 10 bases and J lost 4, with 16 bases in between. Looked up from germline, CDR1 is MNHEY and CDR2 is SVGEGT. In nucleotides, the CDR3 is TGTGCCAACAACGCCGAGACAGCCTATGGCTACACCTTC. Translating it yields CANNAETAYGYTF.

This chain joins TRBV13 and TRBJ2-2, with TRBD2 matching over 9 bases. Losses at the gene ends were 3 bases for V and 9 bases for J; bases not matched to a gene: 8. Looked up from germline, CDR1 is PRHDT and CDR2 is FYEKMQ (reference sequence). This CDR3 has 15 amino acids. The CDR3 sequence: CASSLTSGRARELFF. The CDR3 coding sequence is TGTGCCAGCAGCTTGACTAGCGGAAGGGCCAGGGAGCTGTTTTTT.

This chain links TRBV30 with TRBJ2-7, with 9 bases identical to TRBD1. The CDR3 has 13 residues. Germline V gene data show CDR1 as GTSNPN and CDR2 as SVGIG (reference sequence). CDR3 sequence (DNA): TGTATCTGGATGAGGACAGGGGACGACGAGCAGTACTTC. It specifies CIWMRTGDDEQYF.

Regarding this clonotype: At one end the junction does not follow the germline gene, possibly because of a read error. The gene calls are TRBV29-1 and TRBJ1-2; no firm D call. The germline V gene has CDR1 SQVTM and CDR2 ANQGSEA. The CDR3 extends over 12 amino acids. The CDR3 bases are TGCAGCTTCGTACCTGTTAACTATGACTACACCTTC. Amino acid sequence: CSFVPVNYDYTF. Full variable domain (missing parts from reference TRBV29-1 and TRBJ1-2): SAVISQKPSRDICQRGTSLTIQCQVDSQVTMMFWYRQQPGQSLTLIATANQGSEATYESGFVIDKFPISRPNLTFSTLTVSNMSPEDSSIYLCSFVPVNYDYTFGSGTRLTVV.

Concerning this clonotype itself: A read error may produce the germline difference seen at one junction end. The chain uses TRBV11-2 and TRBJ2-2, with 10 bases identical to TRBD1. This CDR3 comprises 15 residues. Germline lookup yields CDR1 SGHAT and CDR2 FQNNGV. CDR3 amino acids: CASSLGTGVAGELFF. CDR3 DNA: TGTGCCAGCAGCTTGGGGACAGGGGTGGCCGGTGAGCTGTTTTTT.

Worth noting for this clonotype: Compared with germline, one end of the junction differs, possibly owing to a read error. The V gene is TRBV6-5, the J gene TRBJ2-1; no clear D gene. The CDR3 is made up of 13 amino acids. Germline-derived CDR1 and CDR2 are MNHEY and SVGAGI. The CDR3 is CASSYAMPNEQFF. CDR3 sequence (DNA): TGTGCCAGCAGTTACGCAATGCCCAATGAGCAATTCTTC.

Within the sample, this clonotype is large. J is TRBJ2-5 and V is TRBV5-6; D uncertain. Germline V gene data show CDR1 as SGHDT and CDR2 as YYEEEE. The V and J ends lost 0 bases and 1 base respectively, with 7 bases between them. The CDR3 contains 14 residues. The CDR3 protein is CASSLEASQETQYF. The CDR3 DNA reads TGTGCCAGCAGCTTGGAGGCTAGCCAAGAGACCCAGTACTTC.

Notes on this clonotype: An end of the junction does not agree with germline; a read error may underlie this. The rearrangement links TRBV15 to TRBJ1-2; the D gene is possibly TRBD1 (5 bases). This CDR3 is built from 14 residues. Germline V gene data show CDR1 as LNHNV and CDR2 as YYDKDF (reference sequence). The CDR3 DNA follows: TGTGCCACCGGCAGAGATTTCGGGGGAACCGGCTACACCTTC. Amino acid sequence: CATGRDFGGTGYTF.

This clonotype was found once. The chain links TRBV29-1 to TRBJ2-5; no definite D call. The V end lost 8 bases, the J end lost 1 base, and 14 bases lay between the germline ends. The CDR3 has 13 amino acids. CDR1 SQVTM and CDR2 ANQGSEA come from the germline V gene. The CDR3 DNA is TGCAGCACGTTCTTATCCGGCCAAGAGACCCAGTACTTC. Translating gives CSTFLSGQETQYF.

A word on this clonotype: One junction end disagrees with the germline gene, perhaps due to a read error. The CDR3: CASKSGARSGITIYF. In nucleotides, the CDR3 is TGCGCCAGCAAGTCAGGGGCCAGGTCTGGAATCACCATATATTTT. The genes are TRBV5-1 and TRBJ1-3; possibly TRBD1 for D (6 bases). Looked up from germline, CDR1 is SGHRS and CDR2 is YFSETQ. The CDR3 is made up of 15 amino acids.

Turning to this clonotype: One junction end does not reproduce the germline sequence, and a read error may be involved. V and J are TRBV11-3 and TRBJ2-2, with a possible D match to TRBD2 (5 bases). Germline values: CDR1 SGHNT, CDR2 YENEEA. The CDR3 contains 13 residues. This CDR3 reads CTNSLDFTGEQFF. In DNA, the CDR3 is TGTACCAACAGCTTAGACTTCACCGGGGAGCAGTTTTTT.

As regards this clonotype: Just one base apart from a much larger clone, this may be a read error. This chain joins TRBV9 and TRBJ1-1, with D maybe TRBD1 (6 bases). This CDR3 region has 15 residues. Germline V lookup: CDR1 SGDLS, CDR2 YYNGEE. CDR3 bases: TGTGCCAGCAGCGTAGATGGACAGCCGATCACTGTAGCTTTCTTT. Protein: CASSVDGQPITVAFF.

A few counts support this clonotype. A single base separates this from a much larger clone, so it may be a read error. The genes are TRBV5-1 and TRBJ1-6; 12 nucleotides match TRBD1. This CDR3 has 18 residues. Germline loops: CDR1 SGHRS, CDR2 YFSETQ. V lost 4 bases and J lost 6; bases outside the gene matches: 11. The CDR3: CASSGQTSGQGANSPLHF. The CDR3 DNA is TGCGCCAGCAGCGGACAGACGTCGGGACAGGGGGCTAATTCACCCCTCCACTTT. The full variable domain, completed using reference TRBV5-1 and TRBJ1-6, is KAGVTQTPRYLIKTRGQQVTLSCSPISGHRSVSWYQQTPGQGLQFLFEYFSETQRNKGNFPGRFSGRQFSNSRSEMNVSTLELGDSALYLCASSGQTSGQGANSPLHFGNGTRLTVT.

This sequence joins TRBV10-2 and TRBJ2-5; D is possibly TRBD1 or TRBD2 (6 bases each). CDR1 is WSHSY, CDR2 SAAADI, per germline. CDR3 size: 14 residues. CDR3 loop: CTSNSGQGQETQYF. In DNA, the CDR3 is TGCACTAGCAATTCGGGACAAGGGCAAGAGACCCAGTACTTC.

This rearrangement joins TRBV6-1 to TRBJ2-7; D is undetermined. V shed 2 bases and J shed 7 bases, with 6 bases lying between them. Germline assignment: CDR1 MNHNS and CDR2 SASEGT. CDR3 length: 11 amino acids. The CDR3 loop reads CASSETWEQYF. In DNA, the CDR3 is TGTGCCAGCAGTGAAACGTGGGAGCAGTACTTC.